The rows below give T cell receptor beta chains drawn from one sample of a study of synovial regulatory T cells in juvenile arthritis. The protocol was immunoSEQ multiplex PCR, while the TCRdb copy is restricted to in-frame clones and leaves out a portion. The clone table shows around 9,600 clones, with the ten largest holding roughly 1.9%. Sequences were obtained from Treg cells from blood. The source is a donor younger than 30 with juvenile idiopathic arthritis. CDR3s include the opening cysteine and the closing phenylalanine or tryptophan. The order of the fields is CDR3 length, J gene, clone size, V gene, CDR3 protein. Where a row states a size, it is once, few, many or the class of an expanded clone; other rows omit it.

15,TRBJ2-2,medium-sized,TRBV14,CASSQGGAVTGELFF
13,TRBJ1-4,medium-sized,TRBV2,CASRTDSYEKLFF
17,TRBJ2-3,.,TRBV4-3,CASSQGGLAETTDTQYF
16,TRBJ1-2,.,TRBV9,CASSVAPPGGNYGYTF
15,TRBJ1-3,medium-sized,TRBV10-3,CAISGQGRSGNTIYF
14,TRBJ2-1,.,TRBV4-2,CASSPGSGRNEQFF
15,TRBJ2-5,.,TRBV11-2,CASSFVTGGGETQYF
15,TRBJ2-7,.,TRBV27,CASSGTARPTYEQYF
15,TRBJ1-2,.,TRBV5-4,CASSRMPGGVSGYTF
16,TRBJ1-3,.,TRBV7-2,CASSPQPTRSGNTIYF
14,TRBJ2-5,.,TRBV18,CASSPPWAQETQYF
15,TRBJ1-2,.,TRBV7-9,CASSPTGHSNYGYTF
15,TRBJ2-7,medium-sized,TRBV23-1,CASSQGLAGEGEQYF
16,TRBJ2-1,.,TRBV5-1,CASSFGQRTSYNEQFF
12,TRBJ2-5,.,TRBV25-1,CASATYQETQYF
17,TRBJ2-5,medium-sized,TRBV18,CASSPVISGPHWKTQYF
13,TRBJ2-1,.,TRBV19,CASRELGGMKQFF
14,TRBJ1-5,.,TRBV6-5,CASRQTGANQPQHF
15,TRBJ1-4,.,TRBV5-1,CASTKNPATNEKLFF
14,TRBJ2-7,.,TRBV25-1,CASSESLHPYEQYF
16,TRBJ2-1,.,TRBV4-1,CASSQVVLVGVKEQFF
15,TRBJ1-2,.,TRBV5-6,CASSLGAAISYGYTF
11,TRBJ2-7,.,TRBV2,CAGGPLNEQYF
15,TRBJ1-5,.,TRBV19,CASSRGGEGNQPQHF
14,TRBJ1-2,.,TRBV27,CASSFLSGPMSYTF
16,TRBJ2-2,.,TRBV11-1,CASSLVSGGISGELFF
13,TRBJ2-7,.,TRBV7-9,CASSLVASYEQYF
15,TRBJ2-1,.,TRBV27,CASSFAGRAKIEQFF
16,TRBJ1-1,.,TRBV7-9,CASSFYGGLGNTEAFF
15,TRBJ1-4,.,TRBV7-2,CASSLYRGSREKLFF
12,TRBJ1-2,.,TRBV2,CASRSYREGYTF
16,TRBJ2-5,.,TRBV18,CASSPPGSGRAQTQYF
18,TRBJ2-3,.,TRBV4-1,CASSQDHPGQERRDTQYF
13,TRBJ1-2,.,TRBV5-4,CASSGTGGFGYTF
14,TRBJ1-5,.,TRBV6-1,CATTYRNRGQPQHF
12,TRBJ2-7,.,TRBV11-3,CASSLSPQQQYF
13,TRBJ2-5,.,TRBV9,CASSATGLGAGYF
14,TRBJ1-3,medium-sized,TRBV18,CASSQNRDGNTIYF
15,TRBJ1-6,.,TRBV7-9,CASSLGGFENSPLHF
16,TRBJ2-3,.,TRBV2,CASSVISGGGTDTQYF
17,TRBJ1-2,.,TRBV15,CATSRDGVGGWDYGYTF
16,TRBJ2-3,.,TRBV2,CASSPLGSANTDTQYF
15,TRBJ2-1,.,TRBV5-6,CASSRWTGGPWEQFF
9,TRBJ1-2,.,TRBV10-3,CAIAYPYTF
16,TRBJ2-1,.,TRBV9,CASSVNAGGDLGEQFF
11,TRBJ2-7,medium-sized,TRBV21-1,CASNRDRALYF
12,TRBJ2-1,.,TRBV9,CASSVDLDRQFF
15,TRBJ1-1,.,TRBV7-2,CASSLGFQFPNEAFF
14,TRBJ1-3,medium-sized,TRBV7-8,CASSPQAEGNTIYF
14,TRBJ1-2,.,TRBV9,CASSPISGNLGYTF
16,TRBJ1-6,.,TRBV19,CASSIPGQGANSPLHF
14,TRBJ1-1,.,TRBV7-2,CASSLAGGTTEAFF
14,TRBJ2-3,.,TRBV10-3,CAIGRQGSTDTQYF
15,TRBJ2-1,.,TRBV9,CASSVDPGRYNEQFF
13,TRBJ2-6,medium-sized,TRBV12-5,CASGSSGANVLTF
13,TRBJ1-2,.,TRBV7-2,CASSSRAAYGYTF
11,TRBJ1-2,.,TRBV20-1,CSGDRADGYTF
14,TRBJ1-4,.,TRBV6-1,CASSDRGRGEKLFF
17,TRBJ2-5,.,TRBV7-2,CASSLLGLAGEGETQYF